Included here is one TCR beta chain sequence, with context. Primers included in the PCR were 60 Vbeta and 13 Jbeta primers. Produced via immunoSEQ multiplex PCR; TCRdb's table is partial and in-frame only. Of roughly 120,000 clones listed, roughly 80% are singletons. This CDR3 contains 16 residues. Germline V gene lookup returns CDR1 SGHAT and CDR2 FQNNGV. This record belongs to a study of cytomegalovirus exposure and HLA in healthy donors. Material for sequencing was PBMCs. The TCR was taken from a woman in her forties in good health and CMV-seronegative. The chain has TRBV11-2 and TRBJ2-5; 11 bases align to TRBD2. The J call is uncertain, as TRBJ2-7 better fits the DNA end. The DNA of the CDR3 is TGTGCCAGCAGCTTTTTACTAGCGGGGGCTATAGGCGAGCAGTACTTC. Translated, it gives CASSFLLAGAIGEQYF.